Presented here are 20 T cell receptor beta chains from one specimen sequenced in a study of tumor-infiltrating lymphocytes in primary liver carcinoma. The source material, about 19-30 mg of unsorted bulk tissue, was used to co-extract RNA and DNA. Constant-region priming of around 490 ng total RNA yielded TCR beta cDNA. Researchers made the TCR beta libraries by running three nested multiplex PCR rounds with slightly modified ARM-PCR. It was with TRBV1-TRBV30 forward primers and a C-beta reverse primer that the first two PCR rounds were run, at around 10 cycles each. TCRdb ran MiXCR on the multiplex PCR reads and lists one entry per CDR3 protein. The sample lists about 54,000 distinct CDR3 sequences; around 79% were seen once. Sequenced material: liver tumor tissue from sampling region 2. The sample's subset: tumor region T2, inferior pole. The receptor set was obtained from a man aged 35 to 55 with primary liver carcinoma and hepatitis B virus infection.

The chain carries TRBV20-1 and TRBJ2-5, with D possibly being TRBD2 (6 bases). Trimming took off 0 bases at V and 4 bases at J, with 15 bases between the two ends. CDR3 size: 15 residues. The V gene's germline CDR1 is DFQATT and CDR2 SNEGSKA (reference sequence). CDR3 in amino acids: CSARDVGGILETQYF. In nucleotides, the CDR3 is TGCAGTGCTAGAGATGTGGGAGGTATTCTAGAGACCCAGTACTTC.

The table lists this clonotype with many counts. The J gene is TRBJ2-2, the V gene TRBV5-6; D gene unclear. V lost 0 bases and J lost 1, with 13 bases in between. CDR1 is SGHDT and CDR2 is YYEEEE in the germline V gene. CDR3 size: 17 residues. CDR3 residues: CASSLAGSAWNTGELFF. The CDR3 nucleotides read TGTGCCAGCAGCTTGGCCGGCAGCGCATGGAACACCGGGGAGCTGTTTTTT.

The V and J genes are TRBV29-1 and TRBJ1-2, with TRBD1 matching 8 bases. V was pared by 4 bases and J by 7 bases, with 11 bases of the junction left unmatched. CDR3 length: 14 amino acids. Germline lookup yields CDR1 SQVTM and CDR2 ANQGSEA. CDR3 sequence reads: CSVVRTGLGAGYTF. CDR3 nucleotides: TGCAGCGTTGTCCGGACAGGGCTTGGTGCTGGCTACACCTTC.

This clonotype was recorded many times. V usage is TRBV6-5 and J usage is TRBJ2-2, with D possibly matching TRBD2 (5 bases). V was shortened by 4 bases and J by 4 bases, with 10 bases between the two germline ends. CDR1 is MNHEY and CDR2 is SVGAGI in the germline V gene. The CDR3 covers 14 residues. CDR3 nucleotides: TGTGCCAGCAGTTGGGAGAGAGTCACCGGGGAGCTGTTTTTT. This encodes CASSWERVTGELFF.

Details on this clonotype: The junction departs from germline at one end; a sequencing error may be responsible. The chain has TRBV29-1 and TRBJ2-3; D uncertain. Germline assignment: CDR1 SQVTM and CDR2 ANQGSEA. The CDR3 length is 16 residues. The CDR3 here is CSANPLSAESTDTQYF. The CDR3 DNA reads TGCAGCGCCAACCCGCTATCGGCTGAATCCACAGATACTCAGTATTTT.

The sample holds a few counts of this clonotype. Given a much more abundant clone one base away, this may be a read error. The chain uses TRBV5-6 and TRBJ2-7; TRBD2 matches at 8 bases. V shed 3 bases, J shed 4 bases, and the junction held 6 bases outside the gene matches. The CDR3 has 14 amino acids. Germline V gene data show CDR1 as SGHDT and CDR2 as YYEEEE. The CDR3 spells CASSYSGGLYEQYF. The CDR3 DNA follows: TGTGCCAGCAGCTACTCGGGAGGGCTTTACGAGCAGTACTTC.

The sample holds many counts of this clonotype. The genes are TRBV12-3 or TRBV12-4 and TRBJ2-1; 7 bases agree with TRBD1. There are 13 residues in the CDR3. The junction had 7 bases not matched to a gene; V was cut back by 6 bases and J by 8 bases. The CDR3 spells CASSTGEIHEQFF. CDR3 nucleotides: TGTGCCAGCAGCACAGGGGAAATCCATGAGCAGTTCTTC.

In the case of this clonotype: The junction shows a germline mismatch at one end, possibly a read error. V is TRBV5-1 and J is TRBJ2-5; TRBD2 matches 11 bases. CDR1 and CDR2 (germline): SGHRS, YFSETQ. The CDR3 has 16 residues. The CDR3, as DNA: TGCGCCAGCGGCCCCCTAGCGGGAGGATCACAAGAGACCCGGTACTTC. Translating gives CASGPLAGGSQETRYF.

The chain employs TRBV11-2 and TRBJ2-3, with D possibly TRBD2 on 5 matching bases. Germline V gene data show CDR1 as SGHAT and CDR2 as FQNNGV. CDR3 size: 20 residues. The CDR3 sequence is CAGSPDDPLRIARSTDTQYF. The CDR3 DNA reads TGTGCTGGCAGCCCCGATGACCCCCTGCGGATAGCGAGAAGCACAGATACGCAGTATTTT.

As regards this clonotype: Mismatch with germline at one junction end may stem from a read error. CDR3 nucleotides: TGCAGCGTTGACGAGATGACCGGAGAGATCCAGTACTTC. Translated: CSVDEMTGEIQYF. This chain links TRBV29-1 with TRBJ2-5; no reliable D call. CDR3 length: 13 amino acids. Germline loops: CDR1 SQVTM, CDR2 ANQGSEA.

The chain recombines TRBV4-1 with TRBJ2-2; D might be TRBD2 (6 bases). The CDR3 has 15 residues. V was pared by 10 bases and J by 4 bases, with 19 bases between. CDR1 MGHRA and CDR2 YSYEKL come from the germline V gene. The CDR3 spells CANSLARDVTGELFF. The CDR3 DNA follows: TGCGCCAATAGTCTAGCGCGAGATGTCACCGGGGAGCTGTTTTTT.

Worth noting for this clonotype: Germline and junction disagree at one end, which may indicate a read error. V usage is TRBV11-2 and J usage is TRBJ2-3; no clear D gene. Germline-derived CDR1 and CDR2 are SGHAT and FQNNGV. This CDR3 region has 20 residues. CDR3 sequence reads: CAISPDDPLQIVRSTDTQYF. The CDR3 nucleotides are TGTGCCATCAGCCCCGATGACCCCCTGCAGATTGTGAGAAGCACAGATACGCAGTATTTT.

There are many counts of this clonotype. V is TRBV7-8 and J is TRBJ1-1; possible D gene TRBD1, 5 bases. The CDR3 has 14 residues. V dropped 1 base and J dropped 4 bases, with 10 bases sitting between them. Germline V gene sequence: CDR1 SGHVS, CDR2 FQNEAQ. The chain's CDR3 is CASSLGGIGTEAFF. CDR3 bases: TGTGCCAGCAGCTTAGGGGGGATAGGCACTGAAGCTTTCTTT.

On this clonotype: Possible read error: a much larger clone is one base away. The V gene is TRBV28, the J gene TRBJ2-7; TRBD1 agrees at 7 bases. The CDR3 is 15 amino acids. CDR1 is MDHEN, CDR2 SYDVKM, per germline. CDR3 DNA: TGTGCCGGCAGCCAGGCGACAGGGTTGAGGGGCGAGCAGTACTTC. Its translation is CAGSQATGLRGEQYF.

This clonotype was observed at least ten times. The chain links TRBV28 to TRBJ2-1, with TRBD2 matching over 12 bases. Looked up from germline, CDR1 is MDHEN and CDR2 is SYDVKM. V shed 5 bases and J 3 bases; nucleotides not matched to a gene: 11. The CDR3 has 18 residues. CDR3 nucleotides: TGTGCCAGCAGTGGTGAATCTAGCGGGAGGGGAGGCTACAATGAGCAGTTCTTC. It codes for CASSGESSGRGGYNEQFF.

This clonotype was counted many times. This chain connects TRBV10-3 to TRBJ2-7; 7 bases are shared with TRBD1. V shed 3 bases, J shed 0 bases, and the junction held 5 bases outside the gene matches. The CDR3 contains 15 residues. Germline V gives CDR1 ENHRY, CDR2 SYGVKD. CDR3 bases: TGTGCCATCAGTGATCGAGGGGGCAGCTCCTACGAGCAGTACTTC. Its protein is CAISDRGGSSYEQYF.

The chain employs TRBV12-3 or TRBV12-4 and TRBJ1-1; D call uncertain. CDR3 length equals 13 residues. DNA of the CDR3: TGTGTCAGTAGCCCCAACATCTTGATTGAAGCTTTCTTT. Protein: CVSSPNILIEAFF.

Points on this clonotype: A read error may account for a junction end that differs from germline. The chain is built from TRBV7-3 and TRBJ2-1; 12 bases are shared with TRBD2. The CDR3 extends over 15 amino acids. The germline V gene has CDR1 SGHTA and CDR2 FQGTGA. DNA for the CDR3: TGTACCAGCAGCTCCGGACTAGCGGGGAAGAATGAGCAGTTCTTC. Translation: CTSSSGLAGKNEQFF.

This clonotype was seen ten or more times. This may be a read error: a much more frequent sequence differs by one nucleotide. The V call is TRBV7-8, the J call TRBJ2-7, with D uncertain. Trimming took 5 bases from V and 3 from J, leaving 14 bases between them. The CDR3 runs to 14 residues. Germline V CDR1 and CDR2: SGHVS, FQNEAQ. The DNA of the CDR3 is TGTGCCAGCAGCCTTGGCAGCGAAGACTACGAGCAGTACTTC. This sequence encodes CASSLGSEDYEQYF. The full variable domain, in which reference TRBV7-8 and TRBJ2-7 provide the parts outside the CDR3, is GAGVSQSPRYKVAKRGQDVALRCDPISGHVSLFWYQQALGQGPEFLTYFQNEAQLDKSGLPSDRFFAERPEGSVSTLKIQRTQQEDSAVYLCASSLGSEDYEQYFGPGTRLTVT.

As for this clonotype: One end of the junction is discordant with germline, which a read error may explain. The chain is built from TRBV5-4 and TRBJ2-3, with D perhaps matching TRBD2 (6 bases). The germline gives CDR1 SGHNT, CDR2 YYREEE (reference sequence). This CDR3 has 17 amino acids. Here the CDR3 DNA reads TGTGTCAGCAGCTTGAACGCTCTAACGGGGGACACAGATACGCAGTATTTT. Translated: CVSSLNALTGDTDTQYF.